This T cell receptor (beta chain) derives from a study of blood T cell repertoires in COVID-19. On the study more broadly: Sample material is recorded as cDNA or gDNA derived from T cells, B-cell-depleted T cells, or PBMCs.

V lost 7 bases to trimming and J lost 7 bases; unmatched junction nucleotides: 8. CDR1 is MDHEN and CDR2 is SYDVKM in the germline V gene. The CDR3 loop spans 14 amino acids. This clone was counted a single time. Original analysis: Estimates of nucleated cell counts were drawn from the amplification of reference gene primers. Using immunoSEQ multiplex PCR, the repertoire was profiled, and TCRdb retains in-frame clones only, with some absent. The DNA gave D and trimming, while V, J and clone size come from that table. The sample yields about 110,000 clones, 80% to 85% seen once. The V and J genes are TRBV28 and TRBJ2-1; TRBD1 matches 9 bases. This receptor was identified in a human donor in a cohort sampled during active COVID-19. Sequenced: peripheral blood. The CDR3 region is CASKTGGVWNEQFF. Written as DNA, the CDR3 is TGTGCCAGCAAGACAGGGGGAGTGTGGAATGAGCAGTTCTTC.